Shown below are 12 T cell receptor beta chains from a single sample sequenced in a study of tumor-infiltrating lymphocytes in primary liver carcinoma. TCR beta cDNA was made from 500 ng total RNA with a constant-region primer. Construction of TCR beta libraries relied on three successive nested multiplex PCR rounds employing slightly modified ARM-PCR. TRBV1-TRBV30 forward and Cbeta reverse primers drove the first two roughly 9-cycle rounds. TCRdb itself ran the multiplex PCR reads through MiXCR, one entry per CDR3 protein. The table has around 190,000 distinct CDR3 sequences, over 80% seen once. Unsorted bulk tissue of about 19-33 mg yielded co-extracted RNA and DNA. The sample taken for sequencing was tumor tissue from primary liver carcinoma. These receptors were taken from a man in his forties with primary liver carcinoma and hepatitis B virus infection.

Details on this clonotype: Mismatch with germline at one junction end may stem from a read error. This chain uses TRBV29-1 with TRBJ2-7; TRBD2 matches at 7 bases. The V gene's germline CDR1 is SQVTM and CDR2 ANQGSEA. The CDR3 runs 13 residues. The CDR3 sequence is CIVQSKGGREQYF. The CDR3 coding sequence is TGTATCGTTCAATCGAAGGGAGGGCGCGAGCAGTACTTC.

Note on this clonotype: The CDR3 ends on some other residue instead of the conserved phenylalanine or tryptophan, so this is likely a read error. This chain joins TRBV6-5 and TRBJ2-7; 13 bases align to TRBD2. There are 15 residues in the CDR3. With 4 bases clipped from V and 0 bases from J, the junction kept 0 bases outside the gene matches. Per the germline V gene, CDR1 is MNHEY and CDR2 is SVGAGI. The CDR3 bases are TGTGCCAGCAGTTGGACTAGCGGGAGCTCCTACGAGCAGTACATA. Translation gives CASSWTSGSSYEQYI.

This chain connects TRBV7-2 to TRBJ2-2; TRBD2 agrees at 7 bases. The CDR3 runs to 14 residues. J lost 6 bases, V lost 4 bases, and 5 bases had no gene match. Per the germline V gene, CDR1 is SGHTA and CDR2 is FQGNSA. CDR3 DNA: TGTGCCAGCAGCTCCCTTCGGGGGGCCGGGGAGCTGTTTTTT. Its protein product is CASSSLRGAGELFF.

A note on this clonotype: One end of the junction is discordant with germline, which a read error may explain. The chain recombines TRBV6-1 with TRBJ2-6; unclear D gene. The CDR3 runs 15 residues. Germline V gives CDR1 MNHNS, CDR2 SASEGT. CDR3 region: CAISEGVDGANVLTF. CDR3 in DNA: TGTGCCATCAGTGAAGGTGTTGATGGGGCCAACGTCCTGACTTTC.

As regards this clonotype: A much larger clone differs by one base, so this may be a read error. The genes are TRBV24-1 and TRBJ2-3; unclear D gene. V was cut by 4 bases and J by 6 bases, with 13 bases left in between. Germline CDR1 and CDR2: KGHDR and SFDVKD. The CDR3 length is 14 residues. CDR3 nucleotide sequence: TGTGCCACCAGTGACAACCGTAGTGTGGATACGCAGTATTTT. The encoded protein is CATSDNRSVDTQYF.

Regarding this clonotype: The junction and the germline gene differ at one end; a read error may be behind it. The chain couples TRBV5-4 to TRBJ2-5; TRBD2 agrees at 11 bases. Germline V lookup: CDR1 SGHNT, CDR2 YYREEE (reference sequence). CDR3 length equals 19 residues. The CDR3 loop is CASSLSGVAGGLSEEIQYF. The CDR3 coding sequence is TGTGCCAGCAGCTTGAGTGGGGTAGCGGGAGGGCTAAGCGAAGAGATCCAGTACTTC.

In this sample, this clonotype turned up once. At one end the junction does not follow the germline gene, possibly because of a read error. This chain links TRBV6-2 or TRBV6-3 with TRBJ2-7; 7 bases line up with TRBD2. The CDR3 is 16 amino acids. Germline values: CDR1 MNHEY, CDR2 SVGEGT. CDR3 sequence reads: CASIYSAGRNTYEQYF. In nucleotides, the CDR3 is TGTGCCAGCATTTACTCAGCGGGGAGGAACACCTATGAGCAGTACTTC.

Worth noting for this clonotype: The junction does not match germline at one end; this may be a read error. The chain links TRBV29-1 to TRBJ1-2; 8 bases fit TRBD1. The CDR3 sequence is 13 residues long. Germline CDR1 and CDR2: SQVTM and ANQGSEA. The CDR3 sequence: CSVADRVGYGYIF. The CDR3 bases are TGCAGTGTTGCGGACAGGGTGGGATATGGCTACATCTTC.

The chain joins TRBV6-2 or TRBV6-3 to TRBJ2-7; D uncertain. Germline lookup yields CDR1 MNHEY and CDR2 SVGEGT. This CDR3 contains 15 residues. V was trimmed by 9 bases and J by 4 bases, leaving 22 bases between them. The DNA of the CDR3 is TGTGCCAGTAGCACTCCGACTGGCGGAGAGTACGAGCAGTACTTC. This translates into CASSTPTGGEYEQYF.

About this clonotype itself: The CDR3 does not close with the conserved phenylalanine or tryptophan, likely indicating a read error. The J gene is TRBJ2-7, the V gene TRBV28; TRBD1 might be the D (6 bases). V lost 5 bases, J lost 3 bases, and 14 bases lay in between. This CDR3 is built from 14 residues. The germline V gene encodes CDR1 MDHEN and CDR2 SYDVKM. CDR3: CASSARQEYYEQYL. Written as DNA, the CDR3 is TGTGCCAGCAGTGCTCGACAGGAGTACTACGAGCAGTACCTC.

A note on this clonotype: One junction end disagrees with the germline gene, perhaps due to a read error. This chain uses TRBV12-3 or TRBV12-4 with TRBJ2-1; D is undetermined. This CDR3 has 13 amino acids. CDR3 coding DNA: TGTGCCAGCAGTTCCCTCGTTTACTATGAACAGTTCTTC. Encoded protein: CASSSLVYYEQFF.

This clonotype is hyperexpanded in the sample. The V call is TRBV6-6, the J call TRBJ1-1; 8 positions match TRBD1. Looked up from germline, CDR1 is MNHNY and CDR2 is SVGAGI (reference sequence). Trimming took 6 bases from V and 5 from J; bases not matched to a gene: 5. This CDR3 contains 13 residues. The CDR3 DNA reads as TGTGCCAGCAGCACAGGGGGGACTACTGAAGCTTTCTTT. Encoded protein: CASSTGGTTEAFF.